Listed here are 21 T cell receptor beta chains from one sample, sequenced in a study of spatial heterogeneity in lung cancer. TCRdb redid the calling of the 5' RACE reads with MiXCR, one entry per CDR3 protein. This sample has roughly 46,000 distinct CDR3 sequences, with about an eighth found just once. Noted time point: blood at routine non-recurrence follow-up after resection. The starting material was PBMCs, obtained at follow-up. Receptors were obtained from a male donor with early-stage non-small cell lung cancer.

There are many counts of this clonotype. The chain has TRBV5-4 and TRBJ2-2, with TRBD2 matching over 9 bases. V shed 5 bases and J 6 bases; nucleotides not matched to a gene: 11. In germline, CDR1 is SGHNT, CDR2 YYREEE (reference sequence). This CDR3 has 16 residues. The CDR3 here is CASSFRGLASAGELFF. As DNA, the CDR3 is TGTGCCAGCAGTTTTCGGGGACTAGCCTCCGCCGGGGAGCTGTTTTTT.

This clonotype was counted only a few times. The chain is built from TRBV19 and TRBJ1-2; unclear D gene. The CDR3 spans 13 residues. The germline V and J ends were trimmed by 3 bases and 11 bases, with 16 bases remaining between them. Germline-derived CDR1 and CDR2 are LNHDA and SQIVND (reference sequence). As DNA, the CDR3 is TGTGCCAGTAGTATTAGCCCTCGGCGGGAGTACACCTTC. It specifies CASSISPRREYTF.

This clonotype was counted at least ten times. V gene TRBV12-3 or TRBV12-4 combines with J gene TRBJ1-2; possible D gene TRBD1, 5 bases. The CDR3 covers 12 residues. Trimming pared 7 bases from V and 5 bases from J, leaving 11 bases between. CDR3 region: CASIRGEYGYTF. For the CDR3, the DNA is TGTGCCAGCATTCGAGGGGAATATGGCTACACCTTC.

This rearrangement joins TRBV7-2 to TRBJ2-2; no clear D. Trimming shortened V by 4 bases and J by 2 bases, and 5 bases separated the two germline ends. This CDR3 contains 13 residues. Germline lookup yields CDR1 SGHTA and CDR2 FQGNSA. CDR3 in DNA: TGTGCCAGCAGCTCGGACAACACCGGGGAGCTGTTTTTT. Protein product: CASSSDNTGELFF.

The J gene is TRBJ2-5, the V gene TRBV23-1; 10 bases agree with TRBD1. TRBV23-1 is an ORF, and what it does is uncertain. CDR3 length equals 16 residues. V lost 10 bases, J lost 2 bases, and 13 bases stayed unmatched. CDR3 in amino acids: CANSAGPGQGQETQYF. CDR3 nucleotides: TGCGCCAACAGCGCCGGCCCGGGACAGGGGCAAGAGACCCAGTACTTC.

The chain recombines TRBV2 with TRBJ2-3; 8 bases agree with TRBD1. CDR3 length equals 14 residues. The germline V gene encodes CDR1 SNHLY and CDR2 FYNNEI. V was clipped by 4 bases and J by 4 bases; unmatched bases: 4. The CDR3 sequence: CASSGQGAPDTQYF. DNA for the CDR3: TGTGCCAGCAGTGGGCAGGGGGCCCCAGATACGCAGTATTTT.

The V gene is TRBV6-2 or TRBV6-3, the J gene TRBJ1-1; D gene uncertain. The CDR3 has 13 residues. CDR1 MNHEY and CDR2 SVGEGT come from the germline V gene. With 2 bases removed from V and 0 bases from J, the gap between germline ends came to 4 bases. The CDR3 spells CASSYSLNTEAFF. The CDR3 nucleotides read TGTGCCAGCAGTTACAGTTTGAACACTGAAGCTTTCTTT.

Turning to this clonotype: A read error may explain this, as a much larger clone is one base away. The V gene is TRBV6-2 or TRBV6-3, the J gene TRBJ1-1; unclear D gene. This CDR3 is 13 amino acids long. Trimming left V 5 bases short and J 4 bases short, with 11 bases between. The germline gives CDR1 MNHEY, CDR2 SVGEGT. CDR3: CASSTRVGTEAFF. The CDR3 nucleotides read TGTGCCAGCAGTACCAGAGTGGGCACTGAAGCTTTCTTT.

This clonotype was counted a few times. This rearrangement joins TRBV27 to TRBJ1-2, with D perhaps TRBD1 (6 bases). This CDR3 contains 12 residues. CDR1 is MNHEY and CDR2 is SMNVEV in the germline V gene (reference sequence). The V and J ends lost 7 bases and 7 bases respectively, with 13 bases between them. The CDR3: CASTGGAGGYTF. CDR3 nucleotides: TGTGCCAGCACCGGGGGGGCCGGTGGCTACACCTTC.

This clonotype was seen ten or more times. The chain carries TRBV13 and TRBJ1-5, with 8 bases matching TRBD1. The CDR3 loop spans 14 amino acids. V gave up 4 bases and J gave up 5 bases; unmatched junction bases: 4. Germline V lookup: CDR1 PRHDT, CDR2 FYEKMQ (reference sequence). CDR3 region: CASSSGQGHQPQHF. CDR3 DNA: TGTGCCAGCAGCTCCGGACAGGGCCATCAGCCCCAGCATTTT.

Many counts were recorded for this clonotype. V and J are TRBV27 and TRBJ1-5, with D uncertain. From germline, CDR1 is MNHEY and CDR2 SMNVEV (reference sequence). V was pared by 5 bases and J by 0 bases, with 8 bases between. This CDR3 region has 14 residues. The CDR3 bases are TGTGCCAGCAGTCCTGTAGGTAGCAATCAGCCCCAGCATTTT. This codes for CASSPVGSNQPQHF.

This clonotype has just a few counts. This chain connects TRBV5-1 to TRBJ2-3; 10 nucleotides agree with TRBD2. Unmatched junction bases numbered 7, after V lost 0 bases and J lost 3 bases. The CDR3 runs to 17 residues. From germline, CDR1 is SGHRS and CDR2 YFSETQ. In DNA, the CDR3 is TGCGCCAGCAGCTTGGGATCTAGCGGGAGTAATACAGATACGCAGTATTTT. Its translation is CASSLGSSGSNTDTQYF.

This clonotype was detected many times. This rearrangement joins TRBV7-3 to TRBJ2-5, with D possibly matching TRBD1 (6 bases). V was clipped by 5 bases and J by 7 bases, with 14 bases between them. This CDR3 region has 13 residues. Per germline, CDR1 SGHTA and CDR2 FQGTGA. The CDR3 region is CASSVPGHTTQYF. The CDR3 DNA is TGTGCCAGCAGCGTCCCGGGACACACGACCCAGTACTTC.

V is TRBV7-2 and J is TRBJ2-1; unclear D gene. The CDR3 is 15 residues long. The germline V gene has CDR1 SGHTA and CDR2 FQGNSA. V was shortened by 6 bases and J by 3 bases, with 15 bases between the two germline ends. CDR3 DNA: TGTGCCAGCAGTAGCCGGTCCGCGGTCTACAATGAGCAGTTCTTC. Its translation is CASSSRSAVYNEQFF.

In its sample, this clonotype was seen many times. V is TRBV15 and J is TRBJ2-1; D unresolved. With 1 base removed from V and 5 bases from J, the gap between germline ends came to 6 bases. This CDR3 is 13 amino acids long. CDR1 and CDR2 from the germline V gene are LNHNV and YYDKDF (reference sequence). The DNA for the CDR3 is TGTGCCACCAGCAGAGGCTGGGACAATGAGCAGTTCTTC. It is translated as CATSRGWDNEQFF.

V and J are TRBV6-2 or TRBV6-3 and TRBJ2-7; D unresolved. The CDR3 has 14 residues. From germline, CDR1 is MNHEY and CDR2 SVGEGT. The ends were cut back, 6 bases at V and 2 bases at J, with 14 bases in the middle. This CDR3 reads CASSRPPQTYEQYF. In DNA form, the CDR3 reads TGTGCCAGCAGCCGCCCTCCCCAAACCTACGAGCAGTACTTC.

The chain couples TRBV10-3 to TRBJ1-1; unclear D gene. V dropped 5 bases and J dropped 3 bases, with 10 bases sitting between them. The V gene's germline CDR1 is ENHRY and CDR2 SYGVKD. The CDR3 has 13 residues. CDR3 DNA: TGTGCCATCAGTCCCCTGAGGGACACTGAAGCTTTCTTT. Encoded protein: CAISPLRDTEAFF.

The V gene is TRBV7-2, the J gene TRBJ2-7; D is uncertain. Germline V gene sequence: CDR1 SGHTA, CDR2 FQGNSA. The CDR3 totals 13 residues. Trimming pared 4 bases from V and 3 bases from J, leaving 10 bases between. The CDR3 reads CASSSQAGYEQYF. For the CDR3, the DNA is TGTGCCAGCAGCTCCCAGGCAGGCTACGAGCAGTACTTC.

This clonotype was seen at least ten times. V is TRBV20-1 and J is TRBJ2-3, with D perhaps being TRBD1 or TRBD2 (5 bases each). The length of the CDR3 is 12 residues. CDR1 and CDR2 from the germline V gene are DFQATT and SNEGSKA (reference sequence). Trimming pared 4 bases from V and 8 bases from J, leaving 13 bases between. The DNA for the CDR3 is TGCAGTGCTACCGAGGGGCTGGGTACGCAGTATTTT. It specifies CSATEGLGTQYF.

This clonotype was seen at least ten times. The chain links TRBV18 to TRBJ1-6, with 9 bases fitting TRBD1. Germline CDR1 KGHSH, CDR2 LQKENI. V lost 5 bases and J lost 7; bases outside the gene matches: 6. CDR3 size: 15 residues. CDR3 nucleotides: TGTGCCAGCTCAGTACAGGGGGCGGAAAATTCACCCCTCCACTTT. Translating it yields CASSVQGAENSPLHF. The variable domain in full, completed from reference TRBV18 and TRBJ1-6, reads NAGVMQNPRHLVRRRGQEARLRCSPMKGHSHVYWYRQLPEEGLKFMVYLQKENIIDESGMPKERFSAEFPKEGPSILRIQQVVRGDSAAYFCASSVQGAENSPLHFGNGTRLTVT.

CDR3 DNA: TGTGCCAGCAGCGACACTAGCGGGGGGGCCTCTGGGGCCAACGTCCTGACTTTC. Amino acids: CASSDTSGGASGANVLTF. The rearrangement joins TRBV9 to TRBJ2-6; TRBD2 matches 13 bases. V lost 3 bases to trimming and J lost 0 bases; unmatched junction nucleotides: 3. Germline V gene data show CDR1 as SGDLS and CDR2 as YYNGEE. The CDR3 length is 18 residues. The full variable domain, rest sourced from reference TRBV9 and TRBJ2-6, is DSGVTQTPKHLITATGQRVTLRCSPRSGDLSVYWYQQSLDQGLQFLIQYYNGEERAKGNILERFSAQQFPDLHSELNLSSLELGDSALYFCASSDTSGGASGANVLTFGAGSRLTVL.